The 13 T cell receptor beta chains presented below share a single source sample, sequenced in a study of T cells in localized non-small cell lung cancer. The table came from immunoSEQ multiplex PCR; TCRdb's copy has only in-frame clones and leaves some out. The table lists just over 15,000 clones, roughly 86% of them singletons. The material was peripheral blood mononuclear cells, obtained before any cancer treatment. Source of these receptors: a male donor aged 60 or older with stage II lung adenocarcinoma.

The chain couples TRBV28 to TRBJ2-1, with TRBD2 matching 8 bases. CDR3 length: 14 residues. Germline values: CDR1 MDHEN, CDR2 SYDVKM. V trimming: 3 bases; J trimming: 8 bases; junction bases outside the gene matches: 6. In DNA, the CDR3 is TGTGCCAGCAGTTTCCAGCGGGAGAGCGATGAGCAGTTCTTC. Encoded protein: CASSFQRESDEQFF.

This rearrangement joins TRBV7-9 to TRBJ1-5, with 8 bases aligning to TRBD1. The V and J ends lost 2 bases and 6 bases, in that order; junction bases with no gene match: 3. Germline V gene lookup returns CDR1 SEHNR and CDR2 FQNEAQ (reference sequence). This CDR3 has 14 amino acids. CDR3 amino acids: CASSLIGQGQPQHF. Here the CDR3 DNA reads TGTGCCAGCAGCTTAATAGGACAGGGTCAGCCCCAGCATTTT.

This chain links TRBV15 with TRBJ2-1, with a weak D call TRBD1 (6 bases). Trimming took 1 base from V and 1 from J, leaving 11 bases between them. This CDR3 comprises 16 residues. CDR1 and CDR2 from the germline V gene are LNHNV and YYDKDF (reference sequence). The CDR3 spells CATSRVGTGSYNEQFF. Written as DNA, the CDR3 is TGTGCCACCAGCAGAGTGGGAACAGGGTCCTACAATGAGCAGTTCTTC.

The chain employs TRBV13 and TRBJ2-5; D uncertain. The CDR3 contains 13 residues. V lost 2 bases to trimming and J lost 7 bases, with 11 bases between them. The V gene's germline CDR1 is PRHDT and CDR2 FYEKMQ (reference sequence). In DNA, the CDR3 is TGTGCCAGCAGCTTATTAACTACCGGGACCCAGTACTTC. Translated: CASSLLTTGTQYF.

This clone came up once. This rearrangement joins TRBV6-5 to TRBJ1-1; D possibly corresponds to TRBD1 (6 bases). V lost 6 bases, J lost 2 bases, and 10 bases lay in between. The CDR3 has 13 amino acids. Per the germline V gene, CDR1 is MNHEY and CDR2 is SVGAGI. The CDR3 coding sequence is TGTGCCAGCAGGCACAGGGATAACACTGAAGCTTTCTTT. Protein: CASRHRDNTEAFF.

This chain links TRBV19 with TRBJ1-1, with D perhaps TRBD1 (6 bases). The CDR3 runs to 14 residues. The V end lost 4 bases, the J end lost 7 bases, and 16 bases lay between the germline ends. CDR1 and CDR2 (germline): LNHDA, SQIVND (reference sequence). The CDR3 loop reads CASSTRQELYEAFF. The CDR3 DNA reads TGTGCCAGTAGTACCCGACAGGAATTATATGAAGCTTTCTTT.

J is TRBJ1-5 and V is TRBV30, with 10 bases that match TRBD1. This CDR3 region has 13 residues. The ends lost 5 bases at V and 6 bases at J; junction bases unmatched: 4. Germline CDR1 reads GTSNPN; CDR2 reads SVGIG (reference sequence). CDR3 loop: CAWGQGVGQPQHF. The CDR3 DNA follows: TGTGCCTGGGGACAGGGGGTAGGTCAGCCCCAGCATTTT.

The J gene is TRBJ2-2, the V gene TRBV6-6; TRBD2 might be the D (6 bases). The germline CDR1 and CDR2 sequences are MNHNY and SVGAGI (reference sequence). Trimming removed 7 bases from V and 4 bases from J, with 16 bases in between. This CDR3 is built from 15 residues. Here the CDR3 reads CASNPVGGSTGELFF. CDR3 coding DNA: TGTGCCAGCAATCCTGTGGGGGGAAGCACCGGGGAGCTGTTTTTT.

The CDR3 nucleotides read TGCGCCAGCAGCTTGGAACATCCTTCGAACACTGAAGCTTTCTTT. Its protein is CASSLEHPSNTEAFF. The rearrangement links TRBV5-1 to TRBJ1-1; D is uncertain. Germline CDR1 reads SGHRS; CDR2 reads YFSETQ. This CDR3 is built from 15 residues. Trimming shortened V by 0 bases and J by 1 base, and 10 bases separated the two germline ends.

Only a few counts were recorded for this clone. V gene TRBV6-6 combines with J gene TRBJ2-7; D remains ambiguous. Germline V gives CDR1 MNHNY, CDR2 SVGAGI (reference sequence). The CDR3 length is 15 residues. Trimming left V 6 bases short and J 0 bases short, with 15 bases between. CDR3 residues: CASSYNPAASYEQYF. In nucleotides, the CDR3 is TGTGCCAGCAGCTACAATCCGGCGGCCTCCTACGAGCAGTACTTC.

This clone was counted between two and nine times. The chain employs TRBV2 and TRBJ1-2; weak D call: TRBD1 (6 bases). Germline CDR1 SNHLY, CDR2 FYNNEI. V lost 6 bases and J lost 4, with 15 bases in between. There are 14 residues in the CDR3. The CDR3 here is CASRGGASGYGYTF. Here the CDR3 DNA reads TGTGCCAGCAGGGGGGGGGCCTCGGGCTATGGCTACACCTTC.

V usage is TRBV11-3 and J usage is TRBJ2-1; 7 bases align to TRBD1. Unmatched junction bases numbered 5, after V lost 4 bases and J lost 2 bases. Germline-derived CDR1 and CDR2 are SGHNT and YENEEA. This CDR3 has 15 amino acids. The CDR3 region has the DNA TGTGCCAGCAGCTCCGGGACAGAGACCTACAATGAGCAGTTCTTC. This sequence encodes CASSSGTETYNEQFF. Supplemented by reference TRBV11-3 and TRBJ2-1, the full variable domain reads EAGVVQSPRYKIIEKKQPVAFWCNPISGHNTLYWYLQNLGQGPELLIRYENEEAVDDSQLPKDRFSAERLKGVDSTLKIQPAELGDSAVYLCASSSGTETYNEQFFGPGTRLTVL.

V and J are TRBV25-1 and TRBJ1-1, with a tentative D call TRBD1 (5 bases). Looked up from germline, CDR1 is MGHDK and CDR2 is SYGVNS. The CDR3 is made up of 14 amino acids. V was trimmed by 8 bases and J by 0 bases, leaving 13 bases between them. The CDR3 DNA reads TGTGCCAGCGTGGCGGGGACTATGAACACTGAAGCTTTCTTT. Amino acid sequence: CASVAGTMNTEAFF.